Listed here are 30 T cell receptor beta chains from one sample, sequenced in a study of cytomegalovirus exposure and HLA in healthy donors. The primer mix had 60 Vbeta and 13 Jbeta primers. This table comes from immunoSEQ multiplex PCR, and its TCRdb copy is limited to in-frame clones, with some not included. This table holds roughly 120,000 clones, over 65% found once. Sequencing used PBMCs. Every receptor here comes from a man aged 30 to 45 in good health and CMV-seropositive.

The gene calls are TRBV10-3 and TRBJ2-7; 7 bases are shared with TRBD2. V gave up 10 bases and J gave up 2 bases; unmatched junction bases: 11. Germline V gene lookup returns CDR1 ENHRY and CDR2 SYGVKD. This CDR3 is built from 14 residues. CDR3 in DNA: TGTGCCACGAAGCGGGACGCGACGACCTACGAGCAGTACTTC. This sequence encodes CATKRDATTYEQYF.

V gene TRBV11-2 combines with J gene TRBJ2-5, with unresolved D. There are 15 residues in the CDR3. The V and J ends lost 1 base and 2 bases respectively, with 11 bases between them. Germline V gene lookup returns CDR1 SGHAT and CDR2 FQNNGV. CDR3 sequence reads: CASSLGPQIQETQYF. The CDR3 nucleotides read TGTGCCAGCAGCTTAGGCCCCCAGATTCAAGAGACCCAGTACTTC.

The chain is built from TRBV5-1 and TRBJ1-3, with TRBD1 identical over 7 bases. This CDR3 is 16 amino acids long. Germline V gene data show CDR1 as SGHRS and CDR2 as YFSETQ. V gave up 1 base and J gave up 0 bases; unmatched junction bases: 4. CDR3 protein: CASSLTGASSGNTIYF. The DNA of the CDR3 is TGCGCCAGCAGCTTGACAGGGGCGTCCTCTGGAAACACCATATATTTT.

J is TRBJ1-2 and V is TRBV12-5; no clear D gene. Germline assignment: CDR1 LGHNT and CDR2 FRNRAP. V dropped 3 bases and J dropped 6 bases, with 11 bases sitting between them. CDR3 length equals 13 residues. The CDR3 region has the DNA TGTGCTAGTGGTTTATCCCCCATTGATGGCTACACCTTC. Encoded protein: CASGLSPIDGYTF.

This chain connects TRBV27 to TRBJ2-1; 9 bases are a match to TRBD1. Trimming at V came to 5 bases and at J to 7 bases, leaving 12 bases not matched to a gene. The CDR3 covers 16 residues. The germline gives CDR1 MNHEY, CDR2 SMNVEV (reference sequence). The CDR3 is CASSPGTGRGLNEQFF. The CDR3 coding sequence is TGTGCCAGCAGTCCCGGGACAGGGAGGGGGTTAAATGAGCAGTTCTTC.

The chain carries TRBV7-3 and TRBJ2-3; D gene ambiguous. V lost 2 bases and J lost 1, with 7 bases in between. CDR3 length: 14 amino acids. Germline CDR1 is SGHTA and CDR2 is FQGTGA. The CDR3 sequence: CASSLAPGTDTQYF. Written as DNA, the CDR3 is TGTGCCAGCAGCTTAGCTCCGGGCACAGATACGCAGTATTTT.

The CDR3 DNA follows: TGTGCCAGCAGTTCCCCTCCGGGACAAGAGCAGTTCTTC. This translates into CASSSPPGQEQFF. This sequence joins TRBV6-6 and TRBJ2-1, with D possibly matching TRBD1 (6 bases). This CDR3 contains 13 residues. Deletions cut 4 bases from V and 10 bases from J, with 14 bases between. The germline gives CDR1 MNHNY, CDR2 SVGAGI (reference sequence).

This clone was recorded once. The genes are TRBV7-2 and TRBJ2-1, with a weak D call TRBD2 (7 bases). Germline CDR1 reads SGHTA; CDR2 reads FQGNSA. This CDR3 has 15 residues. The V end lost 3 bases, the J end lost 7 bases, and 16 bases lay between the germline ends. The CDR3 coding sequence is TGTGCCAGCAGCTTTCGGGGGAGGGGGGGGAATGAGCAGTTCTTC. Translation: CASSFRGRGGNEQFF.

V and J are TRBV27 and TRBJ2-5, with 11 bases matching TRBD2. The DNA end favors TRBJ2-7, so the J call may be wrong. The CDR3 covers 15 residues. CDR1 and CDR2 from the germline V gene are MNHEY and SMNVEV (reference sequence). The CDR3 protein is CASSELAGAPYEQYF. Written as DNA, the CDR3 is TGTGCCAGCAGTGAACTAGCGGGGGCCCCCTACGAGCAGTACTTC.

This sequence joins TRBV10-3 and TRBJ2-5, with 8 nucleotides matching TRBD2. The CDR3 loop spans 15 amino acids. Losses at the gene ends were 6 bases for V and 2 bases for J; bases not matched to a gene: 8. Germline CDR1 and CDR2: ENHRY and SYGVKD. The CDR3 is CAIREKGTRQETQYF. In DNA, the CDR3 is TGTGCCATCAGAGAAAAGGGGACTAGACAAGAGACCCAGTACTTC.

This clone was seen a single time. The V gene is TRBV27, the J gene TRBJ1-1; weak D call: TRBD1 (6 bases). The V end was cut by 3 bases, the J end by 4 bases, with 12 bases between. Germline-derived CDR1 and CDR2 are MNHEY and SMNVEV (reference sequence). This CDR3 contains 14 residues. CDR3 sequence: CASSLGHLGTEAFF. CDR3 DNA: TGTGCCAGCAGTTTGGGACACCTTGGCACTGAAGCTTTCTTT.

The chain joins TRBV5-4 to TRBJ1-1, with TRBD1 identical over 10 bases. Germline values: CDR1 SGHNT, CDR2 YYREEE (reference sequence). V lost 4 bases and J lost 9; bases outside the gene matches: 9. CDR3 length: 14 residues. The CDR3 coding sequence is TGTGCCAGCAGCATTGGGGGACAGGGGCAGAAAGCTTTCTTT. As protein: CASSIGGQGQKAFF.

J is TRBJ2-7 and V is TRBV11-2; D call uncertain. CDR1 is SGHAT, CDR2 FQNNGV, per germline. This CDR3 has 16 residues. The V gene lost 4 bases and the J gene lost 6 bases, with 22 bases spanning the gap. In nucleotides, the CDR3 is TGTGCCAGCAGCTACGAGCCCCCCGGGTTAGGCCGCGAGCAGTACTTC. It encodes CASSYEPPGLGREQYF.

The V call is TRBV5-1, the J call TRBJ2-7; D unclear. V shed 0 bases and J shed 5 bases, with 18 bases lying between them. The CDR3 consists of 16 residues. Germline CDR1 is SGHRS and CDR2 is YFSETQ. The CDR3 DNA is TGCGCCAGCAGCTTGGAAAGTTTTGGCCGTCAAAACGAGCAGTACTTC. It is translated as CASSLESFGRQNEQYF.

This chain connects TRBV7-9 to TRBJ2-5; D unclear. CDR3 length: 12 residues. Germline CDR1 SEHNR, CDR2 FQNEAQ (reference sequence). Trimming cost V 1 base and J 5 bases, with 5 bases left between them. CDR3 region: CASSLVEETQYF. The CDR3, as DNA: TGTGCCAGCAGCTTAGTAGAGGAGACCCAGTACTTC.

This chain uses TRBV4-1 with TRBJ2-7; no firm D call. CDR3 length: 14 residues. V lost 3 bases and J 4 bases, leaving 13 bases between the germline ends. Looked up from germline, CDR1 is MGHRA and CDR2 is YSYEKL. In DNA, the CDR3 is TGCGCCAGCAGCCAGGCCCTAGGTGAATACGAGCAGTACTTC. Residues: CASSQALGEYEQYF.

V gene TRBV4-1 combines with J gene TRBJ2-3; 7 bases fit TRBD1. CDR1 and CDR2 from the germline V gene are MGHRA and YSYEKL. CDR3 length: 17 amino acids. With V trimmed by 1 base and J by 5 bases, 12 bases remained unmatched. The CDR3 loop is CASSQVNTGENKDTQYF. CDR3 bases: TGCGCCAGCAGCCAAGTTAACACAGGGGAAAATAAAGATACGCAGTATTTT.

This clone appeared a single time. The V call is TRBV4-1, the J call TRBJ1-1, with 7 bases aligning to TRBD1. The CDR3 spans 14 residues. The J segment lost 3 bases and the V segment lost 4 bases, leaving 5 bases of the junction unmatched. Germline loops: CDR1 MGHRA, CDR2 YSYEKL. CDR3: CASSRRDSDTEAFF. The DNA for the CDR3 is TGCGCCAGCAGCCGTAGGGACAGCGACACTGAAGCTTTCTTT.

The rearrangement uses TRBV13 and TRBJ1-1, with 7 bases fitting TRBD1. This CDR3 contains 13 residues. Germline loops: CDR1 PRHDT, CDR2 FYEKMQ (reference sequence). Germline trimming cut 5 bases from V and 2 bases from J; bases unmatched to any gene: 2. In DNA, the CDR3 is TGTGCCAGCAGCAGACAGGGCAACACTGAAGCTTTCTTT. Translated, it gives CASSRQGNTEAFF. Full variable domain (rest looked up from reference TRBV13 and TRBJ1-1): AAGVIQSPRHLIKEKRETATLKCYPIPRHDTVYWYQQGPGQDPQFLISFYEKMQSDKGSIPDRFSAQQFSDYHSELNMSSLELGDSALYFCASSRQGNTEAFFGQGTRLTVV.

This clone was seen only a few times. The J gene is TRBJ2-7, the V gene TRBV7-2, with D perhaps matching TRBD1 (6 bases). The ends were cut back, 3 bases at V and 4 bases at J, with 16 bases in the middle. The CDR3 has 15 residues. The germline V gene encodes CDR1 SGHTA and CDR2 FQGNSA. The CDR3 protein is CASSFSTGSGYEQYF. Written as DNA, the CDR3 is TGTGCCAGCAGCTTCAGTACAGGGAGTGGGTACGAGCAGTACTTC.

The rearrangement uses TRBV4-2 and TRBJ2-3; a possible D gene is TRBD1 (8 bases). CDR3 length: 17 residues. Trimming stripped 0 bases from V and 6 bases from J, with 19 bases between. Germline-derived CDR1 and CDR2 are LGHNA and YNFKEQ. The CDR3 sequence: CASSQDLGGTGRDTQYF. The CDR3, as DNA: TGTGCCAGCAGCCAAGACCTGGGGGGGACAGGAAGGGATACGCAGTATTTT.

The V call is TRBV27, the J call TRBJ2-7, with 9 bases matching TRBD1. Per germline, CDR1 MNHEY and CDR2 SMNVEV (reference sequence). The CDR3 totals 15 residues. After removal of 2 bases from V and 2 bases from J, the junction contained 4 bases not matched to a gene. The CDR3 loop reads CASSLGTGTTYEQYF. The DNA of the CDR3 is TGTGCCAGCAGTTTAGGGACAGGGACCACCTACGAGCAGTACTTC.

Worth noting for this clone: Other nucleotide sequences from this sample produce the same CDR3. This rearrangement joins TRBV5-1 to TRBJ1-6; D unclear. V lost 0 bases to trimming and J lost 10 bases, with 8 bases between them. Germline V gives CDR1 SGHRS, CDR2 YFSETQ. This CDR3 comprises 13 residues. The CDR3 coding sequence is TGCGCCAGCAGCTTGGCCGGGAGGTCACCCCTCCACTTT. Its translation: CASSLAGRSPLHF.

The chain couples TRBV5-1 to TRBJ2-5, with TRBD2 matching over 8 bases. The ends lost 1 base at V and 11 bases at J; junction bases unmatched: 4. In germline, CDR1 is SGHRS, CDR2 YFSETQ. CDR3 size: 12 residues. The CDR3 DNA reads as TGCGCCAGCAGCTTGCGGGGGGGGGAGCAGTACTTC. Translating it yields CASSLRGGEQYF.

The gene calls are TRBV10-3 and TRBJ1-1; TRBD1 is a possible D gene (5 bases). The germline V gene encodes CDR1 ENHRY and CDR2 SYGVKD. The V end lost 2 bases, the J end lost 4 bases, and 11 bases lay between the germline ends. The CDR3 extends over 14 amino acids. The CDR3 here is CAISEEMTVTEAFF. The CDR3 nucleotides are TGTGCCATCAGTGAGGAGATGACAGTCACTGAAGCTTTCTTT.

The chain joins TRBV12-2 to TRBJ1-2; TRBD1, as called in the table, went unchecked against the DNA. TRBV12-2 is a listed pseudogene. This CDR3 contains 16 residues. This chain's CDR3 is CASRGRGTNGWQGYTF. Written as DNA, the CDR3 is TGTGCAAGTCGCGGTAGGGGAACCAACGGATGGCAAGGCTACACCTTC.

This sequence joins TRBV10-3 and TRBJ1-2, with D maybe TRBD1 (5 bases). Trimming took 3 bases from V and 8 from J, leaving 25 bases between them. The germline V gene has CDR1 ENHRY and CDR2 SYGVKD. This CDR3 comprises 17 residues. The CDR3 coding sequence is TGTGCCATCAGTGAACATGACAGCGCTTCCCCCCTTTGGGGCTACACCTTC. Its translation: CAISEHDSASPLWGYTF.

The chain uses TRBV21-1 and TRBJ2-2; TRBD1, the table's D call, was not compared with the DNA. TRBV21-1 is noted as a pseudogene. The CDR3 consists of 16 residues. CDR3 sequence reads: CASSKNPGVNTGELFF. CDR3 nucleotide sequence: TGTGCCAGCAGCAAAAATCCAGGGGTTAACACCGGGGAGCTGTTTTTT.

This clone was detected only a few times. V and J are TRBV2 and TRBJ2-1, with D possibly TRBD1 on 6 matching bases. This CDR3 is built from 13 residues. Germline V gene sequence: CDR1 SNHLY, CDR2 FYNNEI. V lost 5 bases, J lost 9 bases, and 14 bases lay in between. The DNA for the CDR3 is TGTGCCAGCAGTAATGGACAGTCTATTGAGCAGTTCTTC. Protein product: CASSNGQSIEQFF.

The chain couples TRBV6-6 to TRBJ1-1; 8 bases align to TRBD1. In germline, CDR1 is MNHNY, CDR2 SVGAGI (reference sequence). Trimming took 5 bases from V and 2 from J; bases not matched to a gene: 4. This CDR3 is 14 amino acids long. The chain's CDR3 is CASSTTGANTEAFF. DNA of the CDR3: TGTGCCAGCAGTACGACAGGGGCTAACACTGAAGCTTTCTTT.